The 16 T cell receptor beta chains below come from one sample, sequenced in a study of metastatic and nonmetastatic thyroid tumors. No treatment had been given to any patient before thyroid surgery. TCRdb reprocessed the PCR reads via MiXCR. The sample gives more than 13,000 clones, under 25% of which show up once; roughly 7.3% is in the top ten. Sequenced material: blood. Receptors originate from a female donor with papillary thyroid cancer or a benign thyroid nodule (not recorded which). Some clones in this sample may be carry-over from other donors' samples.

This clone occurred many times. The chain couples TRBV6-1 to TRBJ2-3; the D is unclear. Trimming removed 7 bases from V and 0 bases from J, with 14 bases in between. Germline lookup yields CDR1 MNHNS and CDR2 SASEGT. CDR3 length: 15 residues. The chain's CDR3 is CASTSRLRSTDTQYF. In DNA form, the CDR3 reads TGTGCCAGCACCTCTAGATTGAGGAGCACAGATACGCAGTATTTT.

By share of the sample, this clone is medium-sized (0.01 to 0.1%). V usage is TRBV7-6 and J usage is TRBJ2-7; possibly TRBD1 for D (5 bases). V was clipped by 1 base and J by 2 bases, with 12 bases between them. CDR3 length: 15 residues. Germline loops: CDR1 SGHVS, CDR2 FNYEAQ. CDR3 protein: CASSLGVSGTYEQYF. CDR3 sequence (DNA): TGTGCCAGCAGCTTAGGGGTTTCAGGGACCTACGAGCAGTACTTC.

This clone was seen at least ten times. The rearrangement uses TRBV7-2 and TRBJ2-1; 7 nucleotides agree with TRBD2. Losses at the gene ends were 5 bases for V and 7 bases for J; bases not matched to a gene: 8. There are 14 residues in the CDR3. The germline gives CDR1 SGHTA, CDR2 FQGNSA. The DNA for the CDR3 is TGTGCCAGCAGCCCAAGGACTAGTTTGAATGAGCAGTTCTTC. Encoded protein: CASSPRTSLNEQFF.

This clone was detected ten times or more. A much larger clone differs from this one at a single base, so this may be a read error. Additional DNA sequences in this sample encode the identical CDR3. V and J are TRBV9 and TRBJ2-3; D not certain. The CDR3 length is 13 residues. V lost 4 bases to trimming and J lost 3 bases, with 9 bases between them. The germline gives CDR1 SGDLS, CDR2 YYNGEE. In DNA, the CDR3 is TGTGCCAGCAGCACACTGGAAACAGATACGCAGTATTTT. This sequence encodes CASSTLETDTQYF.

Regarding this clone: The CDR3 carries no conserved terminal phenylalanine or tryptophan, so it likely arises from a read error. Different DNA sequences within this sample yield the same CDR3. The CDR3 spells CATSAGGEKGANVLTS. The CDR3 coding sequence is TGTGCCACCAGTGCGGGCGGGGAGAAAGGGGCCAACGTCCTGACTTCC. The chain employs TRBV24-1 and TRBJ2-6, with D possibly TRBD2 on 6 matching bases. Looked up from germline, CDR1 is KGHDR and CDR2 is SFDVKD. Trimming removed 5 bases at V and 4 bases at J, with 14 bases between. The CDR3 consists of 16 residues.

At least ten counts were recorded for this clone. This chain uses TRBV18 with TRBJ2-5; no reliable D call. The V gene's germline CDR1 is KGHSH and CDR2 LQKENI. The CDR3 consists of 12 residues. V shed 3 bases and J shed 0 bases, with 2 bases lying between them. The chain's CDR3 is CASSPYQETQYF. The CDR3 region has the DNA TGTGCCAGCTCACCGTACCAAGAGACCCAGTACTTC.

The table lists this clone with many counts. The CDR3 DNA reads TGCAGTGCGTCACAGGGGGAGCTAGCCAAAAACATTCAGTACTTC. Encoded protein: CSASQGELAKNIQYF. The J gene is TRBJ2-4, the V gene TRBV20-1; 8 bases are a match to TRBD1. The CDR3 spans 15 residues. Germline CDR1 reads DFQATT; CDR2 reads SNEGSKA (reference sequence). V gave up 6 bases and J gave up 0 bases; unmatched junction bases: 7.

The sample holds many counts of this clone. The chain links TRBV7-9 to TRBJ2-3; D not resolved. V was trimmed by 3 bases and J by 4 bases, leaving 2 bases between them. CDR1 and CDR2 (germline): SEHNR, FQNEAQ (reference sequence). CDR3 length: 11 amino acids. The CDR3 nucleotides read TGTGCCAGCAGCTTCCCAGATACGCAGTATTTT. Protein sequence: CASSFPDTQYF.

The chain is built from TRBV4-2 and TRBJ1-2, with D perhaps matching TRBD1 (6 bases). In germline, CDR1 is LGHNA, CDR2 YNFKEQ. The CDR3 runs to 14 residues. V dropped 4 bases and J dropped 2 bases, with 11 bases sitting between them. The CDR3 here is CASSPDSLNYGYTF. CDR3 DNA: TGTGCCAGCAGCCCGGACAGCCTCAACTATGGCTACACCTTC.

This clone was found many times. The chain is built from TRBV19 and TRBJ2-3; either TRBD1 or TRBD2 may supply D (6 bases each). The CDR3 has 15 amino acids. Germline-derived CDR1 and CDR2 are LNHDA and SQIVND (reference sequence). With 8 bases removed from V and 1 base from J, the gap between germline ends came to 16 bases. The CDR3 region has the DNA TGTGCCAGTCGCCTCCGGGGGCCCGGCACAGATACGCAGTATTTT. Protein: CASRLRGPGTDTQYF.

This clone has at least ten counts. This chain joins TRBV20-1 and TRBJ1-1; unclear D gene. This CDR3 contains 11 residues. V was clipped by 3 bases and J by 11 bases, with 13 bases between them. Germline-derived CDR1 and CDR2 are DFQATT and SNEGSKA (reference sequence). The chain's CDR3 is CSASSVSSAFF. CDR3 bases: TGCAGTGCTAGTAGCGTGTCGTCGGCTTTCTTT.

The chain employs TRBV5-1 and TRBJ1-2; D might be TRBD1 (5 bases). The germline V gene has CDR1 SGHRS and CDR2 YFSETQ. The V gene lost 4 bases and the J gene lost 4 bases, with 14 bases spanning the gap. The CDR3 sequence is 14 residues long. The CDR3 here is CASSLGGRLYGYTF. DNA for the CDR3: TGCGCCAGCAGCCTGGGGGGACGGCTCTATGGCTACACCTTC.

By its share, this clone is medium-sized. The V gene is TRBV6-2 or TRBV6-3, the J gene TRBJ1-5; TRBD1 matches 9 bases. The V gene end was trimmed by 5 bases and the J gene end by 1 base; junction bases not matched to a gene: 6. CDR3 length: 16 amino acids. Germline lookup yields CDR1 MNHEY and CDR2 SVGEGT. CDR3 region: CASSLQGAVSNQPQHF. Written as DNA, the CDR3 is TGTGCCAGCAGTCTACAGGGGGCAGTAAGCAATCAGCCCCAGCATTTT.

This clone was counted many times. This chain uses TRBV20-1 with TRBJ2-1; D call uncertain. V was clipped by 7 bases and J by 13 bases, with 17 bases between them. This CDR3 has 11 amino acids. Germline values: CDR1 DFQATT, CDR2 SNEGSKA (reference sequence). The CDR3 loop is CSVRTGSQQFF. Here the CDR3 DNA reads TGCAGTGTACGAACCGGTAGCCAACAGTTCTTC.

A remark on this clone: Its ends do not fully match the called genes, so a read error is possible. The V call is TRBV20-1, the J call TRBJ1-5; D is ambiguous. CDR3 length: 13 residues. Germline V lookup: CDR1 DFQATT, CDR2 SNEGSKA (reference sequence). This chain's CDR3 is CSASTGSNHPHHF. In DNA, the CDR3 is TGCAGTGCTAGTACCGGAAGCAATCATCCCCATCATTTT.

V and J are TRBV6-2 or TRBV6-3 and TRBJ2-7, with D possibly matching TRBD1 (6 bases). Germline CDR1 and CDR2: MNHEY and SVGEGT. V lost 8 bases, J lost 9 bases, and 26 bases lay in between. The CDR3 sequence is 15 residues long. The CDR3 bases are TGTGCCAGCTTCAAGGCAGGGACACCTCTACGGAGGCAGTACTTC. Its translation is CASFKAGTPLRRQYF.